This is a list of T cell receptor beta chains from one sample in a study of immune heterogeneity within non-small cell lung tumors. TCRdb fed the multiplex PCR reads into MiXCR, producing one record per CDR3 protein. The sample lists roughly 13,000 distinct CDR3 sequences, less than 30% occurring once. Sequencing was performed on lung tumor tissue. The receptors stem from a man aged 50-60 years with non-small cell lung cancer. The CDR3 runs from the conserved cysteine through the conserved F or W. D genes are given only for firm matches. For some rows the clone size is stated as once, few or many, or as a class when expanded; others skip it.

v_gene,j_gene,d_gene,abundance,CDR3nt,CDR3aa
TRBV24-1,TRBJ2-1,TRBD1,many,TGTGCCGCGGGACAGGGGTACAATGAGCAGTTCTTC,CAAGQGYNEQFF
TRBV28,TRBJ2-1,TRBD1,many,TGTGCCAGCAGTTCACGACAGGGTTTGGGGAATGAGCAGTTCTTC,CASSSRQGLGNEQFF
TRBV28,TRBJ2-4,NA,many,TGTGCCAGCAGTTTCTCCGCCGTAGCCAAAAACATTCAGTACTTC,CASSFSAVAKNIQYF
TRBV4-1,TRBJ1-2,TRBD1,many,TGCGCCAGCAGCCGGACAGGGAACGGCTACACCTTC,CASSRTGNGYTF
TRBV28,TRBJ2-1,NA,many,TGTGCCAGCAGTTTAACCAGGGAGCAGTTCTTC,CASSLTREQFF
TRBV6-4,TRBJ1-6,NA,many,TGTGCCAGCCGCCTCTCCGGTGCAGATAATTCACCCCTCCACTTT,CASRLSGADNSPLHF
TRBV5-1,TRBJ2-1,TRBD2,few,TGCGCCAGCAGCATTGGACTAGCGGGGGATGAGCAGTTCTTC,CASSIGLAGDEQFF
TRBV7-2,TRBJ1-5,NA,many,TGTGCCAGCAGCTTTCGTAGCAATCAGCCCCAGCATTTT,CASSFRSNQPQHF
TRBV11-2,TRBJ2-3,TRBD2,NA,TGTGCCGGCAGCCCTGCTAGCGGGACGCAGTATTTT,CAGSPASGTQYF
TRBV9,TRBJ2-1,TRBD1,many,TGTGCCAGCAGCGTTAGGGACAGCGGCCCCTTTACCTACAATGAGCAGTTCTTC,CASSVRDSGPFTYNEQFF
TRBV11-2,TRBJ1-1,NA,NA,TGTGCCAGCAGCTTCGAGGCGGGTTCGAAAGGAATGAACACTGAAGCTTTCTTT,CASSFEAGSKGMNTEAFF
TRBV6-1,TRBJ2-7,NA,medium-sized,TGTGCCAGCAGTGATAGTCGACTCCGTTCCTACGAGCAGTACTTC,CASSDSRLRSYEQYF
TRBV6-1,TRBJ2-3,NA,many,TGTGCCAGCACTTCCAGTATTTCAGATACGCAGTATTTT,CASTSSISDTQYF
TRBV6-1,TRBJ2-7,TRBD1,medium-sized,TGTGCCAGCAGTGAATGGGACAGCGTGAACTTC,CASSEWDSVNF
TRBV4-1,TRBJ2-3,TRBD2,few,TGCGCCAGCAGCCCGAGCGGGAGTGGGGCAGATACGCAGTATTTT,CASSPSGSGADTQYF
TRBV2,TRBJ2-3,NA,many,TGTGCCAGCAGTGCCAGCTACACAGATACGCAGTATTTT,CASSASYTDTQYF
TRBV9,TRBJ2-1,NA,many,TGTGCCAGCAGCGTAGTCCAGGGGAGCGGGGAGCAGTTCTTC,CASSVVQGSGEQFF
TRBV9,TRBJ2-5,NA,NA,TGTGCCAGCAGCGCCTTTGGGGGGCTCGGGGAGACCCAGTACTTC,CASSAFGGLGETQYF
TRBV2,TRBJ2-7,TRBD2,many,TGTGCCAGCAGTGGGGGACTAGCGGGAGCTAGCGAGCAGTACTTC,CASSGGLAGASEQYF
TRBV20-1,TRBJ2-5,NA,medium-sized,TGCAGTGCTAACTACAGGGTCCAAGAGACCCAGTACTTC,CSANYRVQETQYF
TRBV5-1,TRBJ2-2,TRBD1,many,TGCGCCAGCAGCGACAGGGTGGCCGGGGAGCTGTTTTTT,CASSDRVAGELFF
TRBV19,TRBJ1-1,NA,medium-sized,TGTGCCAGTAGTTTCAGGATACTCATGAACACTGAAGCTTTCTTT,CASSFRILMNTEAFF
TRBV14,TRBJ1-1,NA,many,TGTGCCAGCAGCCAAGATATAACGATCAGCAAAGCTTTCTTT,CASSQDITISKAFF
TRBV2,TRBJ2-2,NA,many,TGTGCCAGCAGTGTGTATGGGGTGACGTCCGGGGAGCTGTTTTTT,CASSVYGVTSGELFF
TRBV10-1,TRBJ2-3,TRBD2,many,TGCGCCAGCAGTGAGTCTCGGGGGGGCACAGATACGCAGTATTTT,CASSESRGGTDTQYF
TRBV11-2,TRBJ1-4,NA,few,TGTGCCAGCAGCTTGGGGCAGTTCCCGACCTTAAATGAAAAACTGTTTTTT,CASSLGQFPTLNEKLFF
TRBV28,TRBJ1-1,NA,medium-sized,TGTGTCAGCAGTTTTAACAGTCTGAACACTGAAGCTTTCTTT,CVSSFNSLNTEAFF
TRBV2,TRBJ1-4,NA,medium-sized,TGTGCCAGCAGTGTTTTCCGGGCAGGGTCGAATGAAAAACTGTTTTTT,CASSVFRAGSNEKLFF
TRBV25-1,TRBJ2-1,TRBD2,medium-sized,TGTGCCAGCAGTGATCGCATGGCGGGAGACGGGAATGAGCAGTTCTTC,CASSDRMAGDGNEQFF
TRBV20-1,TRBJ2-7,TRBD2,medium-sized,TGCAGTGCAGAGCGGGAGGGCCTGTACGAGCAGTACTTC,CSAEREGLYEQYF
TRBV11-2,TRBJ1-6,NA,few,TGTGCCAGCAGCTTAGGAGGGGGGCTAGGATCACCCCTCCACTTT,CASSLGGGLGSPLHF
TRBV20-1,TRBJ2-7,NA,medium-sized,TGCAGTGCTAGTTTTGGGACGGACCTCGGGGAGCAGTACTTC,CSASFGTDLGEQYF
TRBV6-1,TRBJ1-2,TRBD1,many,TGTGCCAGCAGTAATCTCCGGGACAGGGGGCTCGGGGACTATGGCTACACCTTC,CASSNLRDRGLGDYGYTF
TRBV10-3,TRBJ2-3,TRBD2,NA,TGTGCCATCAGCAAAAAGCTAGCGGGAGAATCGGATACGCAGTATTTT,CAISKKLAGESDTQYF
TRBV2,TRBJ1-5,NA,medium-sized,TGTGCCAGCAGTCTAGGACCAAATCAGCCCCAGCATTTT,CASSLGPNQPQHF
TRBV12-3/TRBV12-4,TRBJ2-2,NA,medium-sized,TGTGCCAGCATGACCGGGGAGCTGTTTTTT,CASMTGELFF
TRBV5-1,TRBJ1-2,NA,medium-sized,TGCGCCAGCAGCCTAGATCTCGCGACAGGACTTAACTATGGCTACACCTTC,CASSLDLATGLNYGYTF
TRBV5-1,TRBJ2-5,NA,many,TGCGCCAGCAGCTCGTCGACTGCCCAAGAGACCCAGTACTTC,CASSSSTAQETQYF
TRBV10-3,TRBJ2-7,TRBD1,NA,TGTGCCATCAGTAAGACAGGGAACTACGAGCAGTACTTC,CAISKTGNYEQYF